The next 25 T cell receptor beta chains were all read from a single sample in a study of T cell responses to AZD1222 COVID-19 vaccine. The repertoire was sequenced with immunoSEQ multiplex PCR; TCRdb's copy has only in-frame clones and lacks some. In the table there are some 150,000 clones, around nine tenths of which are singletons. The sequencing used peripheral blood, collected on day 0 of AZD1222 vaccination. The receptor set was obtained from an adult in good health.

The count of this clone is one. The chain couples TRBV6-5 to TRBJ2-7; 14 bases align to TRBD2. The V segment lost 7 bases and the J segment 5 bases; nucleotides outside the gene matches: 7. Germline-derived CDR1 and CDR2 are MNHEY and SVGAGI. This CDR3 has 15 residues. The CDR3 region is CASTPGTSGSNEQYF. CDR3 nucleotides: TGTGCCAGCACCCCGGGGACTAGCGGGAGCAACGAGCAGTACTTC.

The chain recombines TRBV24-1 with TRBJ2-1, with TRBD1 as a possible D gene (5 bases). This CDR3 region has 17 residues. Trimming stripped 4 bases from V and 0 bases from J, with 15 bases between. From germline, CDR1 is KGHDR and CDR2 SFDVKD. CDR3 sequence (DNA): TGTGCCACCAGTGAGTCTACAGGTGCGAGCTCCTACAATGAGCAGTTCTTC. Translated: CATSESTGASSYNEQFF.

This chain links TRBV28 with TRBJ1-5; TRBD1 is a possible D gene (5 bases). This CDR3 is 15 amino acids long. Trimming took off 10 bases at V and 4 bases at J, with 20 bases between the two ends. CDR1 and CDR2 from the germline V gene are MDHEN and SYDVKM. Here the CDR3 DNA reads TGTGCCACCTCAATGGGGGGACGCCTAAATCAGCCCCAGCATTTT. This encodes CATSMGGRLNQPQHF.

This clone has a single count. Other DNA sequences in this sample translate to the same CDR3. This sequence joins TRBV4-3 and TRBJ1-4; unclear D gene. The germline V gene has CDR1 LGHNA and CDR2 YSLEER. The CDR3 spans 15 residues. Trimming removed 4 bases at V and 0 bases at J, with 9 bases between. The CDR3 is CASSPDGATNEKLFF. The DNA of the CDR3 is TGCGCCAGCAGCCCCGACGGAGCAACTAATGAAAAACTGTTTTTT.

The chain employs TRBV20-1 and TRBJ2-2, with 8 bases identical to TRBD2. CDR3 size: 15 residues. The junction had 6 bases not matched to a gene; V was cut back by 3 bases and J by 3 bases. Germline V gives CDR1 DFQATT, CDR2 SNEGSKA (reference sequence). The CDR3 sequence: CSASGASGYTGELFF. The CDR3 DNA reads TGCAGTGCTAGTGGAGCTAGCGGGTACACCGGGGAGCTGTTTTTT.

In its sample, this clone was seen a few times. CDR3 loop: CASSPQGFADTQYF. For the CDR3, the DNA is TGTGCCAGCTCCCCTCAGGGTTTCGCAGATACGCAGTATTTT. The chain has TRBV18 and TRBJ2-3; maybe TRBD1 (5 bases). With 6 bases removed from V and 4 bases from J, the gap between germline ends came to 14 bases. CDR1 is KGHSH, CDR2 LQKENI, per germline. CDR3 length equals 14 residues.

This clone was picked up one time. The chain recombines TRBV4-1 with TRBJ1-5, with D perhaps TRBD1 (6 bases). Germline values: CDR1 MGHRA, CDR2 YSYEKL. The CDR3 is made up of 14 amino acids. V was clipped by 0 bases and J by 11 bases, with 14 bases between them. The CDR3 DNA is TGCGCCAGCAGCCAAGAACAGGGAGGCCCGGCCCAGCATTTT. This translates into CASSQEQGGPAQHF.

This sequence joins TRBV12-3 or TRBV12-4 and TRBJ1-5; D unresolved. V was clipped by 4 bases and J by 16 bases, with 14 bases between them. The CDR3 length is 11 residues. CDR3 nucleotide sequence: TGTGCCAGCAGTTCCGGACTGTTTCAACATTTT. Its translation is CASSSGLFQHF.

This chain connects TRBV5-6 to TRBJ2-1; 10 positions match TRBD1. CDR1 is SGHDT and CDR2 is YYEEEE in the germline V gene. The V and J ends lost 2 bases and 7 bases, in that order; junction bases with no gene match: 9. The CDR3 runs 16 residues. CDR3 residues: CASSFPTGGKGNEQFF. The CDR3 nucleotides are TGTGCCAGCAGCTTCCCGACAGGGGGCAAGGGAAATGAGCAGTTCTTC.

This clone is a singleton in its sample. The CDR3 is CATSLWGGQGRTEAFF. In DNA form, the CDR3 reads TGTGCCACCAGCCTCTGGGGGGGACAGGGGAGGACTGAAGCTTTCTTT. The chain uses TRBV24-1 and TRBJ1-1, with 10 bases identical to TRBD1. Germline loops: CDR1 KGHDR, CDR2 SFDVKD. V lost 7 bases, J lost 5 bases, and 12 bases stayed unmatched. The CDR3 has 16 residues.

V usage is TRBV6-6 and J usage is TRBJ1-1, with D maybe TRBD1 (5 bases). Germline V gene lookup returns CDR1 MNHNY and CDR2 SVGAGI (reference sequence). V lost 2 bases to trimming and J lost 0 bases, with 10 bases between them. The CDR3 is made up of 15 amino acids. The CDR3 sequence is CASSYPQGMNTEAFF. As DNA, the CDR3 is TGTGCCAGCAGTTACCCCCAGGGAATGAACACTGAAGCTTTCTTT.

This clone was found once. This chain uses TRBV27 with TRBJ1-2; the D gene is possibly TRBD1 (6 bases). Trimming took off 6 bases at V and 3 bases at J, with 11 bases between the two ends. CDR1 is MNHEY, CDR2 SMNVEV, per germline (reference sequence). This CDR3 comprises 13 residues. As DNA, the CDR3 is TGTGCCAGCAGCGGACAGCAAGACTATGGCTACACCTTC. It codes for CASSGQQDYGYTF.

The J gene is TRBJ1-2, the V gene TRBV5-6; D is perhaps TRBD1 (6 bases). Germline CDR1 is SGHDT and CDR2 is YYEEEE. There are 16 residues in the CDR3. Trimming shortened V by 1 base and J by 6 bases, and 19 bases separated the two germline ends. This CDR3 reads CASSLNRAIVKNGYTF. CDR3 nucleotide sequence: TGTGCCAGCAGCTTGAACAGGGCCATCGTCAAGAATGGCTACACCTTC.

This sequence joins TRBV27 and TRBJ2-2, with 7 bases aligning to TRBD2. CDR1 is MNHEY, CDR2 SMNVEV, per germline (reference sequence). This CDR3 region has 17 residues. Unmatched junction bases numbered 13, after V lost 7 bases and J lost 2 bases. The CDR3 reads CASNQVGLADNTGELFF. Written as DNA, the CDR3 is TGTGCCAGCAACCAGGTTGGGCTAGCGGATAACACCGGGGAGCTGTTTTTT.

This clone was seen a single time. This chain links TRBV6-5 with TRBJ1-1, with 8 bases aligning to TRBD1. The CDR3 totals 12 residues. J was trimmed by 8 bases and V by 6 bases; bases with no gene match: 5. Germline CDR1 and CDR2: MNHEY and SVGAGI. CDR3 sequence reads: CASRHSGGEAFF. CDR3 sequence (DNA): TGTGCCAGCAGACATTCAGGGGGCGAAGCTTTCTTT.

V and J are TRBV11-1 and TRBJ2-7; TRBD1 matches 9 bases. V shed 5 bases, J shed 4 bases, and the junction held 12 bases outside the gene matches. Germline CDR1 and CDR2: SGHAT and FQDESV (reference sequence). The CDR3 has 16 amino acids. As DNA, the CDR3 is TGTGCCAGCAGCCCCACTGGGGGGACAGGGCGTTACGAGCAGTACTTC. It yields the protein CASSPTGGTGRYEQYF.

The V call is TRBV19, the J call TRBJ2-7; unclear D gene. Trimming removed 3 bases from V and 0 bases from J, with 18 bases in between. CDR3 length: 17 residues. Germline V gene sequence: CDR1 LNHDA, CDR2 SQIVND (reference sequence). This CDR3 is CASSIRWARTGSYEQYF. For the CDR3, the DNA is TGTGCCAGTAGTATCCGCTGGGCTCGAACCGGCTCCTACGAGCAGTACTTC.

V usage is TRBV6-5 and J usage is TRBJ1-2; the match to TRBD1 covers 7 bases. The CDR3 covers 13 residues. Germline CDR1 and CDR2: MNHEY and SVGAGI. With V trimmed by 8 bases and J by 3 bases, 6 bases remained unmatched. CDR3 coding DNA: TGTGCCAGCCGCCAAGGGGGCGACTATGGCTACACCTTC. Translated: CASRQGGDYGYTF.

This sequence joins TRBV27 and TRBJ1-5; D gene ambiguous. This CDR3 spans 15 amino acids. V dropped 2 bases and J dropped 2 bases, with 10 bases sitting between them. Germline loops: CDR1 MNHEY, CDR2 SMNVEV (reference sequence). The CDR3 nucleotides are TGTGCCAGCAGTTTAGTAGGGTATGGCAATCAGCCCCAGCATTTT. The encoded protein is CASSLVGYGNQPQHF.

This rearrangement joins TRBV19 to TRBJ2-5; D might be TRBD2 (5 bases). Germline V CDR1 and CDR2: LNHDA, SQIVND (reference sequence). V was trimmed by 3 bases and J by 0 bases, leaving 14 bases between them. The CDR3 contains 16 residues. CDR3 in DNA: TGTGCCAGTAGTATTGGACTCCAGTTGTACCAAGAGACCCAGTACTTC. Protein product: CASSIGLQLYQETQYF.

The rearrangement joins TRBV12-2 to TRBJ1-5; TRBD1 was called by the table and not checked on the DNA. TRBV12-2 is a pseudogene locus. This CDR3 is built from 14 residues. The CDR3 spells CASRGTAFNQPQHF. CDR3 DNA: TGTGCAAGTCGGGGTACAGCATTCAATCAGCCCCAGCATTTT.

The genes are TRBV6-2 or TRBV6-3 and TRBJ2-5, with 11 bases aligning to TRBD2. V dropped 2 bases and J dropped 6; count of bases not matched to a gene: 5. The CDR3 covers 15 residues. In germline, CDR1 is MNHEY, CDR2 SVGEGT. The CDR3 nucleotides are TGTGCCAGCAGTTACGGGGGGACTAGCGGAAAGACCCAGTACTTC. As protein: CASSYGGTSGKTQYF.

This chain joins TRBV28 and TRBJ2-7; TRBD2 matches 10 bases. J was trimmed by 5 bases and V by 2 bases; bases with no gene match: 15. This CDR3 has 18 amino acids. Germline V gene data show CDR1 as MDHEN and CDR2 as SYDVKM. This CDR3 is CASSLRFDWVAGGHEQYF. CDR3 sequence (DNA): TGTGCCAGCAGTTTAAGGTTCGATTGGGTAGCGGGAGGCCACGAGCAGTACTTC.

V and J are TRBV27 and TRBJ2-1; 15 bases align to TRBD2. Losses at the gene ends were 5 bases for V and 8 bases for J; bases not matched to a gene: 7. This CDR3 is 16 amino acids long. The germline gives CDR1 MNHEY, CDR2 SMNVEV (reference sequence). CDR3 region: CASSQGTSGRIDEQFF. The CDR3 bases are TGTGCCAGCAGTCAAGGGACTAGCGGGAGGATTGATGAGCAGTTCTTC.

This clone was detected once. J is TRBJ2-1 and V is TRBV7-8; no clear D. This CDR3 is 14 amino acids long. Per the germline V gene, CDR1 is SGHVS and CDR2 is FQNEAQ. Trimming took off 0 bases at V and 10 bases at J, with 13 bases between the two ends. DNA of the CDR3: TGTGCCAGCAGCTTAGCCTTTTCACCCAAGGAGCAGTTCTTC. Its protein is CASSLAFSPKEQFF.